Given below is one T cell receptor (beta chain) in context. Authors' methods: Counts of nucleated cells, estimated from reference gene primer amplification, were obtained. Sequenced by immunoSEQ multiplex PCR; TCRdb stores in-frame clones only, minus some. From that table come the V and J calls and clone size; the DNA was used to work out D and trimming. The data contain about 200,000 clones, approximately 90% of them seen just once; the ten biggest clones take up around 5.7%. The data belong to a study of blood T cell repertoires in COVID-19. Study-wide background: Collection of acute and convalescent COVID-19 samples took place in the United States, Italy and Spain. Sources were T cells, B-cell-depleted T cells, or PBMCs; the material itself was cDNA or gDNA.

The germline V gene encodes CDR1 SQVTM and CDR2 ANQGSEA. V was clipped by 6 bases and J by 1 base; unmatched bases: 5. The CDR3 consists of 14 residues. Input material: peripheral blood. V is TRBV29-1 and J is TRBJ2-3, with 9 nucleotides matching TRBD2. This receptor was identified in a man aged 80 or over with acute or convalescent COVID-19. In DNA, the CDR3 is TGCAGCGTCGTAAGGACTAGCGGCACAGATACGCAGTATTTT. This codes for CSVVRTSGTDTQYF.